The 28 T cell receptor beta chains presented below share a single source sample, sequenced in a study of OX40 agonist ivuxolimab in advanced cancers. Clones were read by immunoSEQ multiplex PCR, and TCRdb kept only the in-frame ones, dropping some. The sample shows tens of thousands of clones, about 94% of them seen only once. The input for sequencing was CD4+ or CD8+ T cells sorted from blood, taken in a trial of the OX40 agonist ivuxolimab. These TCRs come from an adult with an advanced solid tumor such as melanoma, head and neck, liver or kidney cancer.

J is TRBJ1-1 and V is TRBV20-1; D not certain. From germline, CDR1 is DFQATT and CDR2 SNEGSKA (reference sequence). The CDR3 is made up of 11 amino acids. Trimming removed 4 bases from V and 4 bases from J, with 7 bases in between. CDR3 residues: CSAKVVTEAFF. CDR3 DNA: TGCAGTGCTAAGGTAGTCACTGAAGCTTTCTTT.

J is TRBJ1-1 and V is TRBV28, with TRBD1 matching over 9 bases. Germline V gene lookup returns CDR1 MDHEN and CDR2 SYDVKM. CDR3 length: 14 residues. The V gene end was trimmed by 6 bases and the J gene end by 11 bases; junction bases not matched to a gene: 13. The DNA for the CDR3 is TGTGCCAGCAGCCCGAACAGGGGGCGAGTGGAGGCTTTCTTT. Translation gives CASSPNRGRVEAFF.

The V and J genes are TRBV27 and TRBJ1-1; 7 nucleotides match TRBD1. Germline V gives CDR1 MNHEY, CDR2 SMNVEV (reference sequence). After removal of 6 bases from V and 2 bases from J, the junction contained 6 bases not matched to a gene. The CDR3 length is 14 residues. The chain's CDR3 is CASSPRGTNTEAFF. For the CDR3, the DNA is TGTGCCAGCAGCCCCAGGGGGACAAACACTGAAGCTTTCTTT.

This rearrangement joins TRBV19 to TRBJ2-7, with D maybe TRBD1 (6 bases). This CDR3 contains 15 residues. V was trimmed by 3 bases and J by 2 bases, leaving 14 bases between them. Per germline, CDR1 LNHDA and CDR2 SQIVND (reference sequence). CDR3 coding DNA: TGTGCCAGTAGTATTGGGAGTCAGGGGACCTACGAGCAGTACTTC. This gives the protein CASSIGSQGTYEQYF.

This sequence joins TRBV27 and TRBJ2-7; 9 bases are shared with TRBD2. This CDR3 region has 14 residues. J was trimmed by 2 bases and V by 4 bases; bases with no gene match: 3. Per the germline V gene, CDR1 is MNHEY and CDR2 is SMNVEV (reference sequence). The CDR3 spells CASSSLAGTYEQYF. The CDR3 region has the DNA TGTGCCAGCAGTTCACTAGCGGGTACCTACGAGCAGTACTTC.

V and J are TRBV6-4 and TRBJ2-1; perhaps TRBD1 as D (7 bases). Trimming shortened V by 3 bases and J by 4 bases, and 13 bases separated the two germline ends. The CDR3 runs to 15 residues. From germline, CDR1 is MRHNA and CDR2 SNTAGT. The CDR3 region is CASSEGGQRYNEQFF. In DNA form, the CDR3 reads TGTGCCAGCAGTGAGGGGGGACAGCGTTACAATGAGCAGTTCTTC.

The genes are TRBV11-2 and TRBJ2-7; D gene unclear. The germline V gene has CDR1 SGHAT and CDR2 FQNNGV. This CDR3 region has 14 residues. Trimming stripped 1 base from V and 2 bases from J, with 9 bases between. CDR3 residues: CASSLGELPYEQYF. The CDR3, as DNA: TGTGCCAGCAGCTTAGGGGAATTACCCTACGAGCAGTACTTC.

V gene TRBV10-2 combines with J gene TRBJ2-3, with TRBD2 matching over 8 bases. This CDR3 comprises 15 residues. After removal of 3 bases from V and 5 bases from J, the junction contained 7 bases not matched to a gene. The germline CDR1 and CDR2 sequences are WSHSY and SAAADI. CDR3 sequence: CASSDWRGVRDTQYF. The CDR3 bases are TGCGCCAGCAGTGATTGGCGGGGGGTTAGAGATACGCAGTATTTT.

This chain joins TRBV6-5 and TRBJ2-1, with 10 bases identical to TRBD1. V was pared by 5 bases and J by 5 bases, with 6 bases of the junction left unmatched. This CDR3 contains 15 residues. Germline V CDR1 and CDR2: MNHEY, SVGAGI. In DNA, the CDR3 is TGTGCCAGCAGTAACGACAGGGGGCAGGACAATGAGCAGTTCTTC. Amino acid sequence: CASSNDRGQDNEQFF.

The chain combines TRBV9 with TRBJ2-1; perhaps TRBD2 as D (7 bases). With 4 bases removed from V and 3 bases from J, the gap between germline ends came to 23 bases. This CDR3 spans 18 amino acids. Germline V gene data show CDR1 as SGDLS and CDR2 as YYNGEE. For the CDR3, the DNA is TGTGCCAGCAGCACCAGCCAACGGGGGCTAGCGGTCTACAATGAGCAGTTCTTC. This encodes CASSTSQRGLAVYNEQFF.

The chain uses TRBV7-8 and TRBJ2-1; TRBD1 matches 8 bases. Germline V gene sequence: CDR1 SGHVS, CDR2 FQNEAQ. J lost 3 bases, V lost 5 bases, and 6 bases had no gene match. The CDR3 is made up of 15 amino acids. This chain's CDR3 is CASSLQGADYNEQFF. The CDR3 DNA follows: TGTGCCAGCAGCCTGCAGGGGGCTGACTACAATGAGCAGTTCTTC.

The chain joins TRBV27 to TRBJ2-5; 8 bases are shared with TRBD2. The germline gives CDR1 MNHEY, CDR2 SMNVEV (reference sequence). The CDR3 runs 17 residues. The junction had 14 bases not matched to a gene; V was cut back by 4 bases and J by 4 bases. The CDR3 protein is CASSSLSPSGGGETQYF. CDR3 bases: TGTGCCAGCAGTTCCTTAAGCCCCTCGGGAGGGGGAGAGACCCAGTACTTC.

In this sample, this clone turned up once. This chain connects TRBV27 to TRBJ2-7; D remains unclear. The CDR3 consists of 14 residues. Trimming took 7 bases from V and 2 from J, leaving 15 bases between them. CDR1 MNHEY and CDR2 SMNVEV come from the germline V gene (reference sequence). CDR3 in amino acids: CASISADRPYEQYF. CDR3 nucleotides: TGTGCCAGCATTTCCGCTGACCGGCCCTACGAGCAGTACTTC.

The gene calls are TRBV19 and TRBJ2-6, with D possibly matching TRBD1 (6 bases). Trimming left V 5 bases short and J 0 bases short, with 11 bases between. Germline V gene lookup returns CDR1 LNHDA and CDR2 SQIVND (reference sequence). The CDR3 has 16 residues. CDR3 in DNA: TGTGCCAGTAGTCCGGACAGCTACTCTGGGGCCAACGTCCTGACTTTC. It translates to CASSPDSYSGANVLTF.

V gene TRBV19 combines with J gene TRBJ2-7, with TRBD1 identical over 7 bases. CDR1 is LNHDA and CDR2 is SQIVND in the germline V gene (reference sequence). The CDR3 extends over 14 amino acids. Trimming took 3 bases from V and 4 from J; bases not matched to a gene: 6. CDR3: CASSIPGTAYEQYF. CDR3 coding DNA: TGTGCCAGTAGTATCCCCGGGACAGCTTACGAGCAGTACTTC.

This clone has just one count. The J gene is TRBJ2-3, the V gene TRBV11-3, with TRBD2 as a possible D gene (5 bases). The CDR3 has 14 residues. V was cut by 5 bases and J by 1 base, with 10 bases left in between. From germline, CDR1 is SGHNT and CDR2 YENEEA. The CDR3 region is CASSPGLGTDTQYF. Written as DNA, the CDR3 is TGTGCCAGCAGCCCTGGACTTGGCACAGATACGCAGTATTTT.

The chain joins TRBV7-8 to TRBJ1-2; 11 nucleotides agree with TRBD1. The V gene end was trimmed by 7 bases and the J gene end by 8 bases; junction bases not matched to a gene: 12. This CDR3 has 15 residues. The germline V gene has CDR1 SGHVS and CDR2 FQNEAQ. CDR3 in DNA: TGTGCCAGCACAACGCCGGGACAGGGGGTGCAGGGCTACACCTTC. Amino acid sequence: CASTTPGQGVQGYTF. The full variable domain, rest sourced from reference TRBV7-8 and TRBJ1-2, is GAGVSQSPRYKVAKRGQDVALRCDPISGHVSLFWYQQALGQGPEFLTYFQNEAQLDKSGLPSDRFFAERPEGSVSTLKIQRTQQEDSAVYLCASTTPGQGVQGYTFGSGTRLTVV.

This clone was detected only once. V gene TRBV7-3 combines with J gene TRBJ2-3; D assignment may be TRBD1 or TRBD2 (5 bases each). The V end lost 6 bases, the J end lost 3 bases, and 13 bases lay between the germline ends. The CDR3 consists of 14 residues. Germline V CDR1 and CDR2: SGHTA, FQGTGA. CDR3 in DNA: TGTGCCAGCAGTCGGTGGGGACCGACAGATACGCAGTATTTT. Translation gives CASSRWGPTDTQYF.

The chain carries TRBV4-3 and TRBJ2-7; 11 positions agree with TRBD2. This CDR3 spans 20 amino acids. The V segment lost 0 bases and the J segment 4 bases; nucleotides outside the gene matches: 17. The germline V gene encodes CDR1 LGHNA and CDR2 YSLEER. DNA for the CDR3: TGCGCCAGCAGCCAAGATCTGGGTAGCGGGAGGGCTGGGTTTTATTACGAGCAGTACTTC. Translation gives CASSQDLGSGRAGFYYEQYF.

CDR3 loop: CAWNLAGDISYEQYF. The CDR3 region has the DNA TGTGCCTGGAACTTGGCAGGGGACATAAGCTACGAGCAGTACTTC. The chain uses TRBV30 and TRBJ2-5, with D possibly matching TRBD1 (6 bases). Matching the DNA end better, TRBJ2-7 makes the J call doubtful. Germline-derived CDR1 and CDR2 are GTSNPN and SVGIG (reference sequence). The CDR3 sequence is 15 residues long.

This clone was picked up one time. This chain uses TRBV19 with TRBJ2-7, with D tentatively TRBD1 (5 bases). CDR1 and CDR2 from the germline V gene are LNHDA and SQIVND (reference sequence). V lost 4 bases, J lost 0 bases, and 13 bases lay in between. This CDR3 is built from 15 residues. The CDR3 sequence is CASSTGHSSSYEQYF. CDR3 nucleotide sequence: TGTGCCAGTAGTACCGGACACTCTAGCTCCTACGAGCAGTACTTC.

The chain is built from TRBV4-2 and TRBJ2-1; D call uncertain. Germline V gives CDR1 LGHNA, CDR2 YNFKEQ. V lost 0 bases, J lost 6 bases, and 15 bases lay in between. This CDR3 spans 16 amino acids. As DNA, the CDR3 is TGTGCCAGCAGCCAAGATCTATCTGTAGACGGCAATGAGCAGTTCTTC. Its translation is CASSQDLSVDGNEQFF.

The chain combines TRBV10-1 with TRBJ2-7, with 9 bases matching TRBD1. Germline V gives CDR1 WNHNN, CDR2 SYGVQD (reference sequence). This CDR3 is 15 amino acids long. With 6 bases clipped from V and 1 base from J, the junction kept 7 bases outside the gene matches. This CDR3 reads CASRSLQGASYEQYF. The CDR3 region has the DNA TGCGCCAGCAGGTCGTTACAGGGGGCGTCCTACGAGCAGTACTTC.

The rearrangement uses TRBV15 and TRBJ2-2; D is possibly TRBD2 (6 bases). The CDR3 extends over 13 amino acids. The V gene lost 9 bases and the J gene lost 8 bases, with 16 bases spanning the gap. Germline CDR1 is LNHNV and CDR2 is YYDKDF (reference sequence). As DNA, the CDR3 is TGTGCCACGAACATAGCGGCGAAAGGGGAGCTGTTTTTT. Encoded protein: CATNIAAKGELFF.

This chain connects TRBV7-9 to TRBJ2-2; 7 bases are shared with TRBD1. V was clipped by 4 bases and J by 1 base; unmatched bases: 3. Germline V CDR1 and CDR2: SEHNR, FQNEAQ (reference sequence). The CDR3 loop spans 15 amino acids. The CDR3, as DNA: TGTGCCAGCAGCTCCCGACAGGGGAACACCGGGGAGCTGTTTTTT. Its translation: CASSSRQGNTGELFF.

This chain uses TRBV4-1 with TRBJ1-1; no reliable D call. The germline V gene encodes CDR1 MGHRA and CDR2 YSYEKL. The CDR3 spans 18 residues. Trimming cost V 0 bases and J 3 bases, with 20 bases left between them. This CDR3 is CASSQDANRAFGDTEAFF. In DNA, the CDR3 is TGCGCCAGCAGCCAAGATGCAAACCGGGCCTTTGGGGACACTGAAGCTTTCTTT.

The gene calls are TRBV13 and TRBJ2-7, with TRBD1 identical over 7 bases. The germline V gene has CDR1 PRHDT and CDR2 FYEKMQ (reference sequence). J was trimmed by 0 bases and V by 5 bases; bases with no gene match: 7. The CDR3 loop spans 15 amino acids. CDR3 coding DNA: TGTGCCAGCAGCGACGGACAGGCGAGCTCCTACGAGCAGTACTTC. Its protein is CASSDGQASSYEQYF.

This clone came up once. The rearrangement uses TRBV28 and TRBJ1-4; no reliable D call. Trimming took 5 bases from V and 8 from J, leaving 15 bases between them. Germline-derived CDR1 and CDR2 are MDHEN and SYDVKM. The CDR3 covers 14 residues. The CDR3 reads CASSLRSLGEKLFF. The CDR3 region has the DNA TGTGCCAGCAGTCTAAGGTCCCTTGGGGAAAAACTGTTTTTT. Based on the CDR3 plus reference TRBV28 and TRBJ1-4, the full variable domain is DVKVTQSSRYLVKRTGEKVFLECVQDMDHENMFWYRQDPGLGLRLIYFSYDVKMKEKGDIPEGYSVSREKKERFSLILESASTNQTSMYLCASSLRSLGEKLFFGSGTQLSVL.